This T cell receptor (beta chain) was captured in a study of response to subunit inactivated influenza vaccine. Study-level findings and limits: It was suggested by the authors that few new T cells are recruited by each seasonal influenza vaccination.

This CDR3 spans 15 amino acids. Germline lookup yields CDR1 SGHRS and CDR2 YFSETQ. Deletions cut 0 bases from V and 4 bases from J, with 12 bases between. TCRdb itself ran the RT-PCR reads through MiXCR, one entry per CDR3 protein. Found here are 550,000 to 600,000 distinct CDR3 sequences, approximately 12% of them singletons; the top ten hold 9.5% to 13%. This clonotype showed up just a few times. Its cognate antigen is unknown. The receptor was isolated from a man aged 50 or older who received an inactivated influenza vaccine. The sequencing used PBMCs from blood, collected on the day of vaccination. This chain connects TRBV5-1 to TRBJ2-3; D possibly uses TRBD1 or TRBD2 (6 bases each). The CDR3 protein is CASSLGGARPDTQYF. DNA for the CDR3: TGCGCCAGCAGCTTGGGGGGGGCGCGACCAGATACGCAGTATTTT.